The text below deals with one TCR beta chain. Source study methods: Amplification with reference gene primers provided the estimates of nucleated cell counts. Measured with immunoSEQ multiplex PCR; TCRdb has only the in-frame clones, and not every one. The DNA was the basis for D and trimming; V, J and clone size are from that table. The table records roughly 210,000 clones, about 85% of them present only once. The CDR3 sequence is 15 residues long. V dropped 5 bases and J dropped 5 bases, with 18 bases sitting between them. CDR1 MNHEY and CDR2 SVGAGI come from the germline V gene. The sample comes from a study of blood T cell repertoires in COVID-19. Study overall: Whether acute or convalescent, the COVID-19 samples came from the United States, Italy and Spain. Sources were T cells, B-cell-depleted T cells, or PBMCs; the material itself was cDNA or gDNA.

Sequenced sample: peripheral blood. The V and J genes are TRBV6-5 and TRBJ2-5, with a weak D call TRBD1 (7 bases). This receptor was identified in a man between 65 and 85 years old with acute or convalescent COVID-19. The CDR3 is CASSRTGQSGETQYF. The CDR3 DNA follows: TGTGCCAGCAGTAGGACAGGCCAAAGCGGGGAGACCCAGTACTTC.